This T cell receptor (beta chain) was sequenced during a study of blood T cell repertoires in COVID-19 (TCRdb year 2020). Context from the whole study: Samples covering the acute and convalescent phases of COVID-19 were provided by collaborators in the United States, Italy and Spain. The material from the prospective study consisted of cDNA or gDNA derived from T cells, B-cell-depleted T cells, or PBMCs. Subjects who had been exposed to COVID-19, were actively infected with it, or had recovered from it provided the deeply sampled blood TCRbeta repertoires that made up the dataset. The repertoires were released in a freely available public database meant as a resource for research on the immune response to SARS-CoV-2. The samples were drawn from two sources: the first 160 participants of the ongoing ImmuneRACE study, and approximately 1,300 subjects contributed by 6 global collaborators. The sample metadata nearly always contained a de-identified subject ID, COVID-19 status, age in years and sex. Where HLA class I and class II types were available, the types were taken from metadata supplied by the sample provider, not from assay-based typing. Overall results and qualifications from the work: Clinical and demographic metadata were provided uncurated, with the amount varying by source and participant.

V lost 1 base and J lost 8 bases; the stretch between them is 21 bases long. According to the germline V gene, CDR1 reads SGHDT and CDR2 reads YYEEEE. Including cysteine and phenylalanine, the CDR3 has 17 amino acids. Kept here is only the CDR3 DNA, which spans 51 bases and is read in frame from base 1. The collaborating institutions used their own protocols to collect whole blood in K2EDTA tubes. Collaborator samples were shipped for TCRbeta analysis as frozen whole blood, isolated PBMCs, or DNA extracted from either sample type. TCRbeta CDR3 regions were amplified from genomic DNA by means of the immunoSEQ Assay, a bias-controlled multiplex PCR. Processing in the source paper ran as follows. Within the assay, amplification of reference gene primers was used to estimate how many nucleated cells each sample contained. To quantify the absolute abundance of each unique TCRbeta CDR3 rearrangement, sequence reads were collapsed and filtered. For each sample, productive Simpson clonality was calculated as the square root of Simpson's diversity index across productive rearrangements. TCRdb holds this immuneACCESS table with in-frame rearrangements only. Some clones are missing; in checked studies, unresolved V genes explain under half, and the rest has no known cause. V and J calls plus clone size are reproduced from that table; the DNA served to infer D and trimming. The sample data list 40,000 to 60,000 clones, and around 82% of these were observed just once. 14% of the sample is held by the ten biggest clonotypes.

About this clone: Its antigen remains undetermined. No much larger clone is present one base from it, and per-base qualities are unavailable.

The TCR was taken from a human donor in a cohort sampled during active COVID-19. The receptor chain draws on TRBV5-6 and TRBJ1-4; TRBD1 is a weak D gene call, 5 bases matching. Sequencing was carried out using peripheral blood. The CDR3 region: CASSLRSAGRMREKLFF. In nucleotides, the sequence is TGTGCCAGCAGCTTGAGGAGCGCAGGGCGGATGAGGGAAAAACTGTTTTTT.